This T cell receptor beta chain comes out of a study of vaccination and CD4 T cells after COVID-19. Study-level findings and limits: Convalescent patients' vaccine-specific clones were spike mono-reactive in 304 of 307 cases.

By sample share, this clonotype is medium-sized. Its specificity is unknown. Scientists ran DNA taken from cultured CD4+ T cells through the Oncomine TCR Beta short-read assay for sequencing. TCRdb re-called the PCR reads with MiXCR, one entry per CDR3 protein. The data contain roughly 9,800 distinct CDR3 sequences, roughly 63% of them singletons. Treatment defined: approximately nine-day PBMC culture with coronavirus spike peptide pools or control peptides (ViraFEST assay). ViraFEST stimulated the growth of antigen-specific T cells using peptide pools and subsequently profiled their TCRs by sequencing. Germline CDR1 is DFQATT and CDR2 is SNEGSKA (reference sequence). The CDR3 sequence is 15 residues long. V was clipped by 0 bases and J by 1 base, with 12 bases between them.

This receptor was identified in a human donor who had recovered from COVID-19. The rearrangement links TRBV20-1 to TRBJ2-5; no reliable D call. The sample taken for sequencing was CD4+ T cells from blood, cultured in vitro. The CDR3 spells CSARDTARIQETQYF. The CDR3 coding sequence is TGCAGTGCTAGAGATACTGCCAGGATCCAAGAGACCCAGTACTTC.